This T cell receptor (beta chain) was identified in a study of technical replicates of blood from a handful of donors. CDR1 LGHNT and CDR2 FRNRAP come from the germline V gene. The CDR3 has 13 amino acids. In this sample, this clone turned up once. The junction departs from the called germline gene at one end, perhaps through a read error. The data were produced by immunoSEQ multiplex PCR, yet TCRdb's version contains in-frame clones alone and is incomplete. The sample contains 60,000 to 65,000 clones, more than 75% of which appear only once. This chain uses TRBV12-5 with TRBJ2-7; possibly TRBD1 for D (6 bases). The sequenced material came from PBMCs. This clonotype was obtained from a human donor in good health. Some clones in this sample may be carry-over from other donors' samples. Here the CDR3 reads CASGLPSQGPTNF. The CDR3 coding sequence is TGTGCTAGTGGTCTTCCCTCACAGGGCCCCACCAACTTC.